Listed here is a single T cell receptor (beta chain). Its antigen is still unknown. This sample stems from a study of identifying expanded T cells in peripheral blood. Findings and limits, study-wide: Technical replicates showed around 1.3 changed clones; approximately 2 weeks 15 to 20; four weeks 19. Roughly two-week clone count variance significantly increased as total template count grew.

Clones were read by immunoSEQ multiplex PCR, and TCRdb kept only the in-frame ones, dropping some. The repertoire has about 110,000 clones, roughly nine tenths of them found once; the top ten carry 7.5% to 9.5%. Deletions cut 0 bases from V and 7 bases from J, with 12 bases between. This CDR3 has 15 residues. Looked up from germline, CDR1 is ENHRY and CDR2 is SYGVKD. The V call is TRBV10-3, the J call TRBJ2-2; no reliable D call. The receptor was derived from a person aged 18 to 70 in good health. Sequencing input: blood. CDR3 loop: CAISESSRPGGELFF. The CDR3 DNA is TGTGCCATCAGTGAGTCCAGCAGGCCGGGCGGGGAGCTGTTTTTT.